Following are 8 T cell receptor beta chains from one sample sequenced in a study of blood T cell repertoires in COVID-19. Assay used: immunoSEQ multiplex PCR; TCRdb lists only in-frame clones, some missing. This table holds 88,000 or so clones, approximately 86% found once. Sequenced: peripheral blood. The receptors here all came from a man aged 60-69 years with acute or convalescent COVID-19.

This chain joins TRBV3-1 (or the pseudogene TRBV3-2) and TRBJ1-5, with D maybe TRBD1 (5 bases). The germline CDR1 and CDR2 sequences are LGHDT and YNNKEL (reference sequence). V was shortened by 4 bases and J by 1 base, with 23 bases between the two germline ends. The CDR3 contains 19 residues. The DNA of the CDR3 is TGTGCCAGCAGCCCACATTATGGGGCGGTCCGCCTCAGCAATCAGCCCCAGCATTTT. This translates into CASSPHYGAVRLSNQPQHF.

The J gene is TRBJ1-5, the V gene TRBV10-3; D is uncertain. V lost 5 bases and J 0 bases, leaving 5 bases between the germline ends. This CDR3 is built from 13 residues. From germline, CDR1 is ENHRY and CDR2 SYGVKD. In DNA, the CDR3 is TGTGCCATCAGTTTGAGTAGCAATCAGCCCCAGCATTTT. Translated: CAISLSSNQPQHF.

This chain links TRBV30 with TRBJ1-2, with 10 bases aligning to TRBD1. The germline V gene encodes CDR1 GTSNPN and CDR2 SVGIG (reference sequence). V was clipped by 6 bases and J by 2 bases; unmatched bases: 15. CDR3 size: 17 residues. The CDR3 region is CACPPAGTGASNYGYTF. CDR3 sequence (DNA): TGTGCCTGCCCTCCCGCCGGGACAGGGGCTTCAAACTATGGCTACACCTTC.

V is TRBV19 and J is TRBJ1-1, with D possibly matching TRBD1 (5 bases). Trimming removed 2 bases from V and 4 bases from J, with 11 bases in between. Germline assignment: CDR1 LNHDA and CDR2 SQIVND (reference sequence). The length of the CDR3 is 14 residues. Here the CDR3 reads CASSINQGTTEAFF. The CDR3 nucleotides read TGTGCCAGTAGTATAAACCAGGGAACCACTGAAGCTTTCTTT.

The rearrangement links TRBV30 to TRBJ1-6; D gene uncertain. The V end was cut by 0 bases, the J end by 9 bases, with 15 bases between. Germline V gene data show CDR1 as GTSNPN and CDR2 as SVGIG (reference sequence). The CDR3 extends over 15 amino acids. The CDR3 sequence is CAWSVLGQVGSPLHF. The CDR3 DNA sequence: TGTGCCTGGAGTGTACTTGGGCAGGTCGGTTCACCCCTCCACTTT. Supplemented by reference TRBV30 and TRBJ1-6, the full variable domain reads SQTIHQWPATLVQPVGSPLSLECTVEGTSNPNLYWYRQAAGRGLQLLFYSVGIGQISSEVPQNLSASRPQDRQFILSSKKLLLSDSGFYLCAWSVLGQVGSPLHFGNGTRLTVT.

This chain joins TRBV20-1 and TRBJ2-5; TRBD1 matches at 7 bases. The junction had 14 bases not matched to a gene; V was cut back by 6 bases and J by 1 base. The length of the CDR3 is 16 residues. The germline V gene has CDR1 DFQATT and CDR2 SNEGSKA (reference sequence). The CDR3 sequence: CSASDPGTDSQETQYF. DNA for the CDR3: TGCAGTGCGAGTGACCCGGGGACAGACAGCCAAGAGACCCAGTACTTC.

The CDR3 region is CASSPREKNTIYF. CDR3 nucleotide sequence: TGTGCCAGCAGCCCCCGGGAGAAAAACACCATATATTTT. The rearrangement joins TRBV9 to TRBJ1-3; no clear D. Germline CDR1 and CDR2: SGDLS and YYNGEE. The ends were cut back, 4 bases at V and 6 bases at J, with 11 bases in the middle. This CDR3 is built from 13 residues.

Notes on this clone: This same CDR3 is encoded by further DNA sequences in the sample. The V call is TRBV19, the J call TRBJ2-5; 7 nucleotides match TRBD1. V lost 1 base and J lost 5; bases outside the gene matches: 10. CDR3 size: 16 residues. Per the germline V gene, CDR1 is LNHDA and CDR2 is SQIVND (reference sequence). Here the CDR3 DNA reads TGTGCCAGTAGTATAGGTCTCCGTAGGGGGCAGGAGACCCAGTACTTC. Protein product: CASSIGLRRGQETQYF.